These 14 T cell receptor beta chains originate from one sample sequenced in a study of blood T cell repertoires in COVID-19. Clones were read by immunoSEQ multiplex PCR, and TCRdb kept only the in-frame ones, dropping some. The sample lists over 350,000 clones; approximately 90% were seen once. The material sequenced was peripheral blood. The receptors stem from a woman aged 25 to 45 with acute or convalescent COVID-19.

This rearrangement joins TRBV5-1 to TRBJ2-3, with 10 bases fitting TRBD2. Germline CDR1 is SGHRS and CDR2 is YFSETQ. The CDR3 spans 16 residues. Trimming cost V 4 bases and J 0 bases; bases outside gene matches: 5. The CDR3 region has the DNA TGCGCCAGCAGCGCTAGCGGGGGCGCTAGCACAGATACGCAGTATTTT. Amino acids: CASSASGGASTDTQYF.

The V and J genes are TRBV2 and TRBJ1-2, with 8 bases identical to TRBD1. Germline V lookup: CDR1 SNHLY, CDR2 FYNNEI. V was clipped by 3 bases and J by 4 bases; unmatched bases: 7. This CDR3 contains 15 residues. This CDR3 reads CASSDWETGVYGYTF. As DNA, the CDR3 is TGTGCCAGCAGTGACTGGGAGACAGGGGTCTATGGCTACACCTTC.

This clone was seen only once. The chain carries TRBV5-6 and TRBJ2-2; TRBD2 might be the D (6 bases). V dropped 3 bases and J dropped 4 bases, with 10 bases sitting between them. This CDR3 has 14 amino acids. The germline V gene encodes CDR1 SGHDT and CDR2 YYEEEE. CDR3 coding DNA: TGTGCCAGCAGCTCGGAGGGAGGCACCGGGGAGCTGTTTTTT. Protein sequence: CASSSEGGTGELFF.

This sequence joins TRBV19 and TRBJ1-1, with D possibly being TRBD1 (6 bases). The germline V gene encodes CDR1 LNHDA and CDR2 SQIVND (reference sequence). CDR3 length: 16 residues. Trimming removed 7 bases at V and 5 bases at J, with 23 bases between. CDR3 protein: CASTPHMGRGTTEAFF. CDR3 DNA: TGTGCCAGTACCCCACATATGGGCAGGGGAACGACTGAAGCTTTCTTT.

The CDR3 sequence is CASSPPRSGANVLTF. The CDR3 DNA reads TGTGCCAGCAGCCCCCCGCGGTCTGGGGCCAACGTCCTGACTTTC. This sequence joins TRBV7-8 and TRBJ2-6, with no clear D. Looked up from germline, CDR1 is SGHVS and CDR2 is FQNEAQ. The CDR3 loop spans 15 amino acids. V lost 5 bases and J lost 1, with 9 bases in between.

The V gene is TRBV20-1, the J gene TRBJ1-2, with 7 positions matching TRBD1. V lost 3 bases, J lost 6 bases, and 7 bases stayed unmatched. The CDR3 length is 13 residues. CDR1 and CDR2 from the germline V gene are DFQATT and SNEGSKA (reference sequence). For the CDR3, the DNA is TGCAGTGCTAGTGTACAGGGGAGACATGGCTACACCTTC. Protein sequence: CSASVQGRHGYTF.

The chain uses TRBV21-1 and TRBJ1-2. TRBV21-1 is a recognized pseudogene. The CDR3 loop spans 13 amino acids. The DNA for the CDR3 is TGTGCCAGCAGCAAGCCTGAGAGAACTGGCTACACCTTC. The encoded protein is CASSKPERTGYTF.

The V and J genes are TRBV10-3 and TRBJ2-7, with 7 bases matching TRBD2. The J segment lost 3 bases and the V segment lost 2 bases, leaving 1 base of the junction unmatched. Germline V gene sequence: CDR1 ENHRY, CDR2 SYGVKD. This CDR3 has 13 residues. Written as DNA, the CDR3 is TGTGCCATCAGTGAGGGGGGGGGCTACGAGCAGTACTTC. Its translation is CAISEGGGYEQYF.

DNA for the CDR3: TGCAGCGTCTTCCGGGACAGGGGTTCGAACACTGAAGCTTTCTTT. Translated, it gives CSVFRDRGSNTEAFF. The V gene is TRBV29-1, the J gene TRBJ1-1; 10 bases line up with TRBD1. The CDR3 covers 15 residues. The germline CDR1 and CDR2 sequences are SQVTM and ANQGSEA. The V segment lost 6 bases and the J segment 1 base; nucleotides outside the gene matches: 8.

The chain combines TRBV20-1 with TRBJ2-1; 8 positions agree with TRBD2. The CDR3 covers 13 residues. Germline V gives CDR1 DFQATT, CDR2 SNEGSKA (reference sequence). Losses at the gene ends were 3 bases for V and 2 bases for J; bases not matched to a gene: 0. CDR3 nucleotides: TGCAGTGCTAGTAGCGGGGCCTACAATGAGCAGTTCTTC. Translation: CSASSGAYNEQFF.

The CDR3 here is CASSVTEFPYEQYF. Written as DNA, the CDR3 is TGTGCCAGCAGTGTTACAGAATTCCCCTACGAGCAGTACTTC. The chain combines TRBV2 with TRBJ2-7; D unclear. Germline V gene lookup returns CDR1 SNHLY and CDR2 FYNNEI. V lost 4 bases, J lost 2 bases, and 12 bases lay in between. The CDR3 contains 14 residues.

V gene TRBV20-1 combines with J gene TRBJ2-7; tentative D call: TRBD2 (6 bases). The CDR3 consists of 13 residues. Germline loops: CDR1 DFQATT, CDR2 SNEGSKA (reference sequence). V was pared by 3 bases and J by 3 bases, with 12 bases between. CDR3 sequence reads: CSASGGAHYEQYF. CDR3 nucleotides: TGCAGTGCTAGTGGCGGGGCGCACTACGAGCAGTACTTC.

This rearrangement joins TRBV28 to TRBJ1-5; tentatively, D is TRBD1 (6 bases). This CDR3 comprises 14 residues. Germline CDR1 reads MDHEN; CDR2 reads SYDVKM. Trimming removed 8 bases at V and 2 bases at J, with 13 bases between. The CDR3 loop reads CASGPGQRNQPQHF. For the CDR3, the DNA is TGTGCCAGCGGACCGGGACAACGCAATCAGCCCCAGCATTTT. Supplemented by reference TRBV28 and TRBJ1-5, the full variable domain reads DVKVTQSSRYLVKRTGEKVFLECVQDMDHENMFWYRQDPGLGLRLIYFSYDVKMKEKGDIPEGYSVSREKKERFSLILESASTNQTSMYLCASGPGQRNQPQHFGDGTRLSIL.

The chain has TRBV7-9 and TRBJ1-1, with a weak D call TRBD1 (5 bases). This CDR3 is 14 amino acids long. Trimming pared 5 bases from V and 3 bases from J, leaving 13 bases between. Per germline, CDR1 SEHNR and CDR2 FQNEAQ (reference sequence). CDR3 residues: CASSEDINYTEAFF. In DNA, the CDR3 is TGTGCCAGCAGCGAGGACATAAATTACACTGAAGCTTTCTTT.